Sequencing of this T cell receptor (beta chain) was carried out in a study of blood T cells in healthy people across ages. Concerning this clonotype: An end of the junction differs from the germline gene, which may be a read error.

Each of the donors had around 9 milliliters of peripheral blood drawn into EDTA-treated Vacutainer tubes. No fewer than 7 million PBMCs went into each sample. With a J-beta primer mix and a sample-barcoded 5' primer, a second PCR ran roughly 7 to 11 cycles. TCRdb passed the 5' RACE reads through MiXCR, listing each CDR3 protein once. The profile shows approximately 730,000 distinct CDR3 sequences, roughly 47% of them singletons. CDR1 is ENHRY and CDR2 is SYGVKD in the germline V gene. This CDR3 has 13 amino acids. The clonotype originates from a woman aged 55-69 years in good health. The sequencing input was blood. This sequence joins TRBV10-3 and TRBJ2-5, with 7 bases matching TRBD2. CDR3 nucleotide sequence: TGTGCCATCCGTGAAAGCGGGAAAGAGACCCAGTACTTC. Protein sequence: CAIRESGKETQYF.